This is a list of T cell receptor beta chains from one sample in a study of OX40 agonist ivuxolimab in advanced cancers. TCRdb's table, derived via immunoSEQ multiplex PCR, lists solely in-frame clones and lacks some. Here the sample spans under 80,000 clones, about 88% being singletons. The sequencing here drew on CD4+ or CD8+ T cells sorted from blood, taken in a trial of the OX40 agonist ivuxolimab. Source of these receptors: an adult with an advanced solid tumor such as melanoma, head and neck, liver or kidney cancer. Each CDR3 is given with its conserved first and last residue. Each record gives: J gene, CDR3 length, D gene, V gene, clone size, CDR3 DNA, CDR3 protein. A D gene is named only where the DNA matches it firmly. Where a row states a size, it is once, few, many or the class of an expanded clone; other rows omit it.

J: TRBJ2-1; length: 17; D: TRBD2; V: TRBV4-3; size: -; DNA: TGCGCCAGCAGCCAAGATCGAGCGGGAGGGCAGAACAATGAGCAGTTCTTC; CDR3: CASSQDRAGGQNNEQFF
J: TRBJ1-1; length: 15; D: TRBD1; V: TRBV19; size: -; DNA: TGTGCCAGTAGGATCACGGGGACAGGGAGCACTGAAGCTTTCTTT; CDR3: CASRITGTGSTEAFF
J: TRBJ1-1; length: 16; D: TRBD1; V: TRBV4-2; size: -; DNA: TGTGCCAGCAGCCAAACGGGACAGCTCATGAACACTGAAGCTTTCTTT; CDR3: CASSQTGQLMNTEAFF
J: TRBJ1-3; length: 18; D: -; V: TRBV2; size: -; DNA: TGTGCCAGCAGCGAATTCTTGGACCTCCAAGAACCTGGAAACACCATATATTTT; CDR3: CASSEFLDLQEPGNTIYF
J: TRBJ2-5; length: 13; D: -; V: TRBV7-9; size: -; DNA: TGTGCCAGCAGTCCGGACTTCCAAGAGACCCAGTACTTC; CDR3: CASSPDFQETQYF
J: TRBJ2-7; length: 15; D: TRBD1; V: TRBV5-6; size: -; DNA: TGTGCCAGCAGCCTAGTTACAGGGGGGTTCGGCGAGCAGTACTTC; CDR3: CASSLVTGGFGEQYF
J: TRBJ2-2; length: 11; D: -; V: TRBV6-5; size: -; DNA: TGTGCCAGCAGTTACGGCGGGGAGCTGTTTTTT; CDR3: CASSYGGELFF
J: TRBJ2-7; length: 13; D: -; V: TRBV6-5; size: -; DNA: TGTGCCAGCAGTTACTCGGACGGGATGGAGCAGTACTTC; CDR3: CASSYSDGMEQYF
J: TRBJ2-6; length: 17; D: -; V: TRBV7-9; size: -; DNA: TGTGCCAGCAGCTTAGGGCAGAGCAACGCTGGGGCCAACGTCCTGACTTTC; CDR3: CASSLGQSNAGANVLTF
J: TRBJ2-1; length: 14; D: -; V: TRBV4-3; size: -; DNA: TGCGCCAGCAGCCAAGATCCGGAGCGGAATGAGCAGTTCTTC; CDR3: CASSQDPERNEQFF
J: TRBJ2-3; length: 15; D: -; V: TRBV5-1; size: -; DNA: TGCGCCAGCAGCTTGGCTGGGGGTAGCACAGATACGCAGTATTTT; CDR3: CASSLAGGSTDTQYF
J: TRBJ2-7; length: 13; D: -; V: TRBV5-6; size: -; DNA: TGTGCCAGCAGCCTGAGGGATGCTGACGAGCAGTACTTC; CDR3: CASSLRDADEQYF
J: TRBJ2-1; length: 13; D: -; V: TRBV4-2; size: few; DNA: TGTGCCAGCAGCCAAGGGACCGCAAATGAGCAGTTCTTC; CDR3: CASSQGTANEQFF
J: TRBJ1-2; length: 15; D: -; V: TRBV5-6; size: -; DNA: TGTGCCAGCAGCTTAGGAGACACTATTAACTATGGCTACACCTTC; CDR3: CASSLGDTINYGYTF
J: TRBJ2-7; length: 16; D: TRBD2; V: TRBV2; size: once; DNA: TGTGCCAGCACCTCCCAAACGGGACTAGCGGCTCTCGAGCAGTACTTC; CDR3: CASTSQTGLAALEQYF
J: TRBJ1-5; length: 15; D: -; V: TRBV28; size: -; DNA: TGTGCCAGCAGTCTAGTCGGGTTTAGCAATCAGCCCCAGCATTTT; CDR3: CASSLVGFSNQPQHF
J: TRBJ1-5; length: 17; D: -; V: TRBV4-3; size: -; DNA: TGCGCCAGCAGCCAAGATGTCAGGACCGATAGCAATCAGCCCCAGCATTTT; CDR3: CASSQDVRTDSNQPQHF
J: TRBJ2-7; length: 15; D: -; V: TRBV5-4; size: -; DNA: TGTGCCAGCAGCACCGCTACAGGGAGACGGAACGAGCAGTACTTC; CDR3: CASSTATGRRNEQYF
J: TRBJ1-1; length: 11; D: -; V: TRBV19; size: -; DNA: TGTGCCAGTAGTCGGGGGGCTGAAGCTTTCTTT; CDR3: CASSRGAEAFF
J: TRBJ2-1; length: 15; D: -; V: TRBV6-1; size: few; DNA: TGTGCCAGCAGTGTAGAGGACTTGGCCTACAATGAGCAGTTCTTC; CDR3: CASSVEDLAYNEQFF
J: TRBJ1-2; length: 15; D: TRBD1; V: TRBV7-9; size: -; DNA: TGTGCCAGCAGCTTAGCCCCGGGACAGGGCTATGGCTACACCTTC; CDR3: CASSLAPGQGYGYTF
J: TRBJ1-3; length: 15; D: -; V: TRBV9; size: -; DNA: TGTGCCAGCAGCGTAGACGGGCAAGGGGGAAACACCATATATTTT; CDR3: CASSVDGQGGNTIYF
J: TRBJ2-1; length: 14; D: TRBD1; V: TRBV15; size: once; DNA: TGTGCCACCAGCTTTCGGACAGGGGACCATGAGCAGTTCTTC; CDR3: CATSFRTGDHEQFF
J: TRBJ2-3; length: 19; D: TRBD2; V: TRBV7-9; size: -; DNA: TGTGCCAGCAGCCCGGGACTAGCGGGAGACCCCCCTATGGCAGATACGCAGTATTTT; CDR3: CASSPGLAGDPPMADTQYF
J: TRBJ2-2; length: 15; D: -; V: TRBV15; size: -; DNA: TGTGCCACCAGCAGGGACACAGGGAACACCGGGGAGCTGTTTTTT; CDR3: CATSRDTGNTGELFF
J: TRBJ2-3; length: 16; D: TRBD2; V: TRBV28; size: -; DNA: TGTGCCAGCAGTTTAGTCGGGACTAGCTTAACAGATACGCAGTATTTT; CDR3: CASSLVGTSLTDTQYF
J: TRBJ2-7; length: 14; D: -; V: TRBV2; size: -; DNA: TGTGCCAGCAGTGCAGAAGGTGAAGTTTACGAGCAGTACTTC; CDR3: CASSAEGEVYEQYF
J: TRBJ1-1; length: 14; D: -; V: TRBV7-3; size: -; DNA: TGTGCCAGCAGCCCCGGGACCGAGAACACTGAAGCTTTCTTT; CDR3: CASSPGTENTEAFF
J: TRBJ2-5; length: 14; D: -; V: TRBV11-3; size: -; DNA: TGTGCCAGCAGCAAAGAGGCGGGTCCCGAGACCCAGTACTTC; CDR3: CASSKEAGPETQYF
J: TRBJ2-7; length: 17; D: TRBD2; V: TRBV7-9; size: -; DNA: TGTGCCAGCAGCCTCATGATGGGTGGCGGGAGGGGCTACGAGCAGTACTTC; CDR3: CASSLMMGGGRGYEQYF
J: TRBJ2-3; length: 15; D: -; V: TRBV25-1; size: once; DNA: TGTGCCAGCAGTCTCCGTGGGATCGGGACAGATACGCAGTATTTT; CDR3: CASSLRGIGTDTQYF
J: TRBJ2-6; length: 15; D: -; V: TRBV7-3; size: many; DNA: TGTGCCAGCAGCTTTGGGACTTCGGGGGCCAACGTCCTGACTTTC; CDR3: CASSFGTSGANVLTF
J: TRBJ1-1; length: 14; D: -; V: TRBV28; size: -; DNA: TGTGCCAGCAGTTTATCCCCGCCCCGACGGGAAGCTTTCTTT; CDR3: CASSLSPPRREAFF
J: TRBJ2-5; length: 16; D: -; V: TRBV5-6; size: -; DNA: TGTGCCAGCAGCTTGGAGTCCCGGGTGTTCCAAGAGACCCAGTACTTC; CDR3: CASSLESRVFQETQYF
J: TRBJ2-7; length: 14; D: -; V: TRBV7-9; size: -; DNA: TGTGCCAGCACGAAGGGACAGTTAGCGGAGGAGCAGTACTTC; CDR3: CASTKGQLAEEQYF
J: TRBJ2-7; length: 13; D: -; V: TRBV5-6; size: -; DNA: TGTGCCAGCAGCTTGGTGATTAGAGGCGAGCAGTACTTC; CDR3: CASSLVIRGEQYF
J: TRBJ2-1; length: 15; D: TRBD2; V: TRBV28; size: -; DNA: TGTGCCAGCAGTTTAAAGGGAGCGGGAGGGAATGAGCAGTTCTTC; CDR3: CASSLKGAGGNEQFF
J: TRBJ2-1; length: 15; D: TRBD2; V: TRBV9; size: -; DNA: TGTGCCAGCAGCGTAGTAAGCGGGAGTTACAATGAGCAGTTCTTC; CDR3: CASSVVSGSYNEQFF
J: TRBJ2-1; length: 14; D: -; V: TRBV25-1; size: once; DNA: TGTGCCAGCAGTGAGGAGGGGTGGAACAATGAGCAGTTCTTC; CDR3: CASSEEGWNNEQFF
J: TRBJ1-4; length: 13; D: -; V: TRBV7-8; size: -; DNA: TGTGCCAGCAGCTTAGTTCTTCGGGAAAAACTGTTTTTT; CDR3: CASSLVLREKLFF
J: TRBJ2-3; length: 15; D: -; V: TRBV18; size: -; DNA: TGTGCCAGCTCACCCGAGAGCGAGATCACAGATACGCAGTATTTT; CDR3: CASSPESEITDTQYF
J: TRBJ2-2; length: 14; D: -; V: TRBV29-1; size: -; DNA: TGCAGCGTTGAAGAAGGACGAGAGGACGGGGAGCTGTTTTTT; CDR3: CSVEEGREDGELFF
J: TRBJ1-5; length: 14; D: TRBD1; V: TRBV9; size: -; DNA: TGTGCCAGCAGCGAATCAGGGGGGTATCAGCCCCAGCATTTT; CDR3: CASSESGGYQPQHF
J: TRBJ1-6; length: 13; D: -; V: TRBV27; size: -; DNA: TGTGCCAGCACAGACAGCATAAATTCACCCCTCCACTTT; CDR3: CASTDSINSPLHF